These 5 T cell receptor beta chains share one sample of origin, sequenced in a study of T cell responses to AZD1222 COVID-19 vaccine (dated by TCRdb to the early 2020s). This specimen's time point label, per the study, means: about 28 days (+/-7) after the second vaccine dose. Library preparation was by the immunoSEQ multiplex PCR assay. TCRdb stores this immuneACCESS table with in-frame sequences only. Part of the clones is absent; in the studies checked, under half of the shortfall reflects unresolved V genes, and no reason is known for the rest. The table for this sample lists 100,000 to 150,000 clones; approximately 90% of them were counted only once. The ten largest clones represent around 1% of the sample. The sequencing used peripheral blood, collected 28 days after the second AZD1222 dose. The receptors here all came from an adult who received the AZD1222 COVID-19 vaccine.

This clone has only one observation. V is TRBV2 and J is TRBJ1-2; TRBD1 is a possible D gene (6 bases). This CDR3 is 13 amino acids long. Trimming left V 7 bases short and J 12 bases short, with 21 bases between. Germline loops: CDR1 SNHLY, CDR2 FYNNEI. CDR3 in DNA: TGTGCCAGCAACAGACAGGAAGAGGGTAGTCACACCTTC. It translates to CASNRQEEGSHTF.

V and J are TRBV6-6 and TRBJ2-1, with D perhaps TRBD2 (5 bases). Germline V gene data show CDR1 as MNHNY and CDR2 as SVGAGI (reference sequence). V was pared by 6 bases and J by 7 bases, with 16 bases between. The CDR3 is made up of 14 amino acids. CDR3: CASRTPGFDNEQFF. DNA of the CDR3: TGTGCCAGCAGAACCCCGGGGTTCGATAATGAGCAGTTCTTC.

This sequence joins TRBV5-4 and TRBJ2-7; 14 bases match TRBD2. CDR1 SGHNT and CDR2 YYREEE come from the germline V gene (reference sequence). V shed 5 bases and J 5 bases; nucleotides not matched to a gene: 3. This CDR3 spans 14 amino acids. The CDR3 nucleotides are TGTGCCAGCAGACCGACTAGCGGGAGGGACGAGCAGTACTTC. This encodes CASRPTSGRDEQYF.

This chain joins TRBV28 and TRBJ1-1, with 8 bases identical to TRBD1. There are 15 residues in the CDR3. Germline loops: CDR1 MDHEN, CDR2 SYDVKM. Losses at the gene ends were 6 bases for V and 5 bases for J; bases not matched to a gene: 11. CDR3 DNA sequence: TGTGCCAGCAGCCCCATGGCAGGGGGCCGGACTGAAGCTTTCTTT. As protein: CASSPMAGGRTEAFF.

The rearrangement links TRBV13 to TRBJ1-1; no clear D. V lost 3 bases and J lost 5, with 10 bases in between. This CDR3 region has 13 residues. CDR1 PRHDT and CDR2 FYEKMQ come from the germline V gene (reference sequence). The CDR3 loop is CASSFGSRTEAFF. CDR3 DNA sequence: TGTGCCAGCAGCTTCGGGTCGAGGACTGAAGCTTTCTTT.